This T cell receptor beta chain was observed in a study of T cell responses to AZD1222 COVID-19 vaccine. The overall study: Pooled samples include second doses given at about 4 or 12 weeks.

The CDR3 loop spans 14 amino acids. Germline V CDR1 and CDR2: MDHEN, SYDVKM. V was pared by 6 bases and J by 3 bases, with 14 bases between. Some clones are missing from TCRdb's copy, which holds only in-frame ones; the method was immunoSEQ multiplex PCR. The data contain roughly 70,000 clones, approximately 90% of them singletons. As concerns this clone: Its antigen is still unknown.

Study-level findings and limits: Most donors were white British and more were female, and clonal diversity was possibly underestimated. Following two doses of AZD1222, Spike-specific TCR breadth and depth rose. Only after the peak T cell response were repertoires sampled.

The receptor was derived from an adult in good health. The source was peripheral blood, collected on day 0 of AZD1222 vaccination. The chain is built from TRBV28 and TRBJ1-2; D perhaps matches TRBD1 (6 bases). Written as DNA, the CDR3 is TGTGCCAGCAGGTCCTCTGGGGGCCACTATGGCTACACCTTC. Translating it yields CASRSSGGHYGYTF.